This TCR beta chain was sequenced in a study of blood T cell repertoires in COVID-19. This clone was recorded a few times. Participants' own reports of clinical history determined their cohort assignment. In Cohort 3, a recovered donor had either two negative PCRs, clearance, or symptom resolution. TCRdb's table, derived via immunoSEQ multiplex PCR, lists solely in-frame clones and lacks some. The table includes about 240,000 clones, 75% to 90% detected once. With V trimmed by 5 bases and J by 4 bases, 8 bases remained unmatched. Germline CDR1 reads SGHVS; CDR2 reads FQNEAQ. This CDR3 spans 14 amino acids.

The rearrangement joins TRBV7-8 to TRBJ2-7; TRBD2 matches 7 bases. Sequenced sample: PBMCs or T cells enriched from blood (not recorded which). The source of this sequence is a woman aged 25 to 39 who had recovered from COVID-19. In DNA, the CDR3 is TGTGCCAGCAGCCTATTGGGGAGGGGATACGAGCAGTACTTC. Its protein product is CASSLLGRGYEQYF. Using reference TRBV7-8 and TRBJ2-7 for the parts outside the CDR3, the full variable domain is GAGVSQSPRYKVAKRGQDVALRCDPISGHVSLFWYQQALGQGPEFLTYFQNEAQLDKSGLPSDRFFAERPEGSVSTLKIQRTQQEDSAVYLCASSLLGRGYEQYFGPGTRLTVT.